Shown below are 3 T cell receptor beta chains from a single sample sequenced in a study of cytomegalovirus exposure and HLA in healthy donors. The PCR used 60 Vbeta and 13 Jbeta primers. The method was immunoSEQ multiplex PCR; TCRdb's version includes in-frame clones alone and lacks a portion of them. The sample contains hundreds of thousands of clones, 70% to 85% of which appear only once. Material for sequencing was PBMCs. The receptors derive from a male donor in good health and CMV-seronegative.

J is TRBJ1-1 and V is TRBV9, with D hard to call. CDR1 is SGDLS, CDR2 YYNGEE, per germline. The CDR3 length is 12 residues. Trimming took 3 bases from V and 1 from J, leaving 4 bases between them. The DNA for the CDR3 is TGTGCCAGCAGCGCCTCGAACACTGAAGCTTTCTTT. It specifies CASSASNTEAFF.

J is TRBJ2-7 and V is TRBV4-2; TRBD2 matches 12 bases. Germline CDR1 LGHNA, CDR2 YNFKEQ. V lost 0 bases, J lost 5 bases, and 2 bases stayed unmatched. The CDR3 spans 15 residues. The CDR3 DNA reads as TGTGCCAGCAGCCAAGAGAGACTAGCGGGAGACGAGCAGTACTTC. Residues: CASSQERLAGDEQYF.

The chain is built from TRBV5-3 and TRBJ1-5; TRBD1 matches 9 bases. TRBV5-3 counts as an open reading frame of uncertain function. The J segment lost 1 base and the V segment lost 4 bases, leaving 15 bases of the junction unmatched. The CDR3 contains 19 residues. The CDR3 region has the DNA TGTGCCAGAAGCCTATCGGAGGAGGACAGGGGTGTGAGCAATCAGCCCCAGCATTTT. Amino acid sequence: CARSLSEEDRGVSNQPQHF.